This TCR beta chain appears in the sequencing data of a study of T cells in Graves' hyperthyroidism and ophthalmopathy. Study details: Peripheral blood collection took place at initial diagnosis, before any treatment. Whole-study findings and limits: Most thyroid clonotypes expanded above 0.001 were also detected in blood. Model-based prediction identified ophthalmopathy a median 6.5 months prior to its onset.

Trimming removed 5 bases from V and 7 bases from J, with 15 bases in between. The V gene's germline CDR1 is SEHNR and CDR2 FQNEAQ (reference sequence). The CDR3 length is 13 residues. About this clonotype: Its target is not known.

The diagnostic basis comprised clinical symptoms, serum thyroxine and TRAb, thyroid ultrasound and orbital computed tomography. RNA transcripts yielded amplified TCR beta CDR3 regions. An initial round of RT-PCR targeting the TCR CDR3 relied on the HTBI primer set. TCRdb ran MiXCR on the multiplex PCR reads and lists one entry per CDR3 protein. The sample includes approximately 600,000 distinct CDR3 sequences, under 25% of them seen just once. The chain joins TRBV7-9 to TRBJ2-7, with TRBD2 as a possible D gene (6 bases). Input material: blood. The sequence derives from a man aged 30 to 45 with Graves' ophthalmopathy. For the CDR3, the DNA is TGTGCCAGCAGCCAGATTAGCCGGGGGGAGCAGTACTTC. This sequence encodes CASSQISRGEQYF.